The rows below give T cell receptor beta chains drawn from one sample of a study of post-analysis software for immune sequencing data. Each CDR3 protein gets one entry after TCRdb re-called the PCR reads with MiXCR. The sample has about 770,000 distinct CDR3 sequences; 35% to 55% are singletons. The sample comprised blood. The receptors were sampled from a girl aged 5 to 17 with multiple sclerosis. Each CDR3 is given with its conserved first and last residue. D genes are given only for firm matches.

. TRBV10-3 CAIRPDSGAENIQYF
TRBD1 TRBV24-1 CATSRTGSTEAFF
TRBD1 TRBV28 CASSFEQGIPTDTQYF
. TRBV6-1 CASSELEGHNEQFF
. TRBV29-1 CSVSGARAEAFF
. TRBV20-1 CSARALDGRGSTDTQYF
TRBD1 TRBV20-1 CSGEQGAPGEQYF
TRBD1 TRBV3-1 CASSHNRDRGYGYTF
. TRBV5-5 CASRPPASYEQYF
TRBD1 TRBV20-1 CSARMAGGAQETQYF
TRBD2 TRBV6-1 CASSIPGLAGGMNEQFF
TRBD2 TRBV11-2 CASSLRLAGALDEQFF
TRBD1 TRBV29-1 CSALQGAGYGYTF
TRBD1 TRBV6-5 CASSRRDRAIDTQYF
TRBD2 TRBV20-1 CSARAWGGETQYF
. TRBV28 CASNVVGTPYGYTF
. TRBV7-9 CASSLSETDSNQPQHF
TRBD1 TRBV20-1 CSARQDRGRYEQYF
TRBD1 TRBV19 CASILTPGQGTEAFF
TRBD2 TRBV4-2 CASSQSGRDPSYEQYF
TRBD2 TRBV4-1 CASSQGPLGLLGEQYF
TRBD2 TRBV7-6 CASSPLADYEQYF
. TRBV9 CASSPEWGRYGYTF
. TRBV9 CASSVDGTSSYEQYF
TRBD1 TRBV6-5 CASSIGQDQYNEQFF
. TRBV29-1 CSVERTGSREDTQYF
. TRBV20-1 CSASNPGGQDSPQETQYF
. TRBV29-1 CSVDGSTDTQYF
TRBD1 TRBV12-3/TRBV12-4 CASSAGQPNQPQHF
. TRBV27 CASGDGGPTNSPLHF
. TRBV29-1 CSSSASGPQFF
TRBD2 TRBV10-3 CAISTNPGLFYEQYF
. TRBV7-9 CASSSGPLYQETQYF
. TRBV20-1 CSARDTGGYTF
. TRBV29-1 CSAGYHYEQYF
. TRBV20-1 CSASTGTPTYEQYF
TRBD1 TRBV6-2/TRBV6-3 CASWTGGNQPQHF
. TRBV20-1 CSASRSDSYEQYF
. TRBV28 CASSLAGLIRETQYF
TRBD1 TRBV23-1 CASSQVGQGARDGYGYTF
TRBD2 TRBV15 CSTGRIAGGRIYEQYF
. TRBV5-6 CASSWSETYTDTQYF